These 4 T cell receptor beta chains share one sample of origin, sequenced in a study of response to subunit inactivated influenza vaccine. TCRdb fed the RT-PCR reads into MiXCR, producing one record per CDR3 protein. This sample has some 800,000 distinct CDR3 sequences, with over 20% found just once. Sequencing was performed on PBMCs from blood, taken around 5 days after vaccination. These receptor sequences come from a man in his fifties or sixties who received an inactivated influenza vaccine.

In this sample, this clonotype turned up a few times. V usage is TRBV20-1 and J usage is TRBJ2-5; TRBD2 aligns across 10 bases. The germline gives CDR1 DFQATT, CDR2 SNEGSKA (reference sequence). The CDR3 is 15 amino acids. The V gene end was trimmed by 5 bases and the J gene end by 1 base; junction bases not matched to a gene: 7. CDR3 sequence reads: CSASGTSATQETQYF. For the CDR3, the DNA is TGCAGTGCTTCAGGGACTAGCGCGACCCAAGAGACCCAGTACTTC.

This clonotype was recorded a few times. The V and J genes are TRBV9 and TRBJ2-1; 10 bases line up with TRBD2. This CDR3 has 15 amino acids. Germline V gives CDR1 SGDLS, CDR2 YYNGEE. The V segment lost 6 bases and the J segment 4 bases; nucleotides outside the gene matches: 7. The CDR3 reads CASNPSGGAYNEQFF. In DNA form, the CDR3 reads TGTGCCAGCAACCCCAGCGGGGGGGCTTACAATGAGCAGTTCTTC.

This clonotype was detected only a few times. The CDR3 loop is CASSLVPGSEQYF. Here the CDR3 DNA reads TGTGCCAGCAGTTTAGTTCCGGGTTCCGAGCAGTACTTC. The rearrangement uses TRBV12-3 or TRBV12-4 and TRBJ2-7; D is unclear. Trimming cost V 1 base and J 6 bases, with 10 bases left between them. This CDR3 is built from 13 residues.

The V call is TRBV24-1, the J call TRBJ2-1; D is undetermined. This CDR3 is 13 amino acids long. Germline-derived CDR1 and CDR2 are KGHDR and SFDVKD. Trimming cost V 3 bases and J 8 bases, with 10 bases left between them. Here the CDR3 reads CATSDELTDEQFF. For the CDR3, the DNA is TGTGCCACCAGTGATGAGTTGACTGATGAGCAGTTCTTC.